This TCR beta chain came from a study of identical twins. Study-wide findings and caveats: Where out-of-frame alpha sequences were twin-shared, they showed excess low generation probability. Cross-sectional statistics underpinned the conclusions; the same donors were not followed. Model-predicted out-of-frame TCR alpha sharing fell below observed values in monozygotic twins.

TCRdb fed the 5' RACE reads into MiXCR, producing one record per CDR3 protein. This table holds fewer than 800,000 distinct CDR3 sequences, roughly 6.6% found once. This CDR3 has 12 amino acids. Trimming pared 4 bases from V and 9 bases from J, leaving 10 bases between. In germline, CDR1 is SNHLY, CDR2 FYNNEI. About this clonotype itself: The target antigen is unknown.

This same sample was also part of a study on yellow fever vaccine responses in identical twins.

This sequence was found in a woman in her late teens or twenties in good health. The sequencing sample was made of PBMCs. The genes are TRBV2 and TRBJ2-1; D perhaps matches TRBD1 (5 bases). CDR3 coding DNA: TGTGCCAGCAGTGGGAAAAGGGGTGAGCAGTTCTTC. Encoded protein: CASSGKRGEQFF.